A single sample gave rise to the 27 T cell receptor beta chains below, sequenced in a study of metastatic and nonmetastatic thyroid tumors. TCRdb re-analyzed the PCR reads through MiXCR. The data show about 30,000 clones, roughly 25% seen once. None of the patients had undergone any treatment ahead of thyroid surgery. Sequencing was carried out using blood. These receptors were collected from a female donor with papillary thyroid cancer or a benign thyroid nodule (not recorded which). Some clones in this sample may be carry-over from other donors' samples.

This clone showed up many times. The gene calls are TRBV28 and TRBJ1-5, with D tentatively TRBD1 (6 bases). Trimming took off 6 bases at V and 1 base at J, with 10 bases between the two ends. CDR1 is MDHEN and CDR2 is SYDVKM in the germline V gene. CDR3 length: 14 amino acids. Here the CDR3 reads CASRQGVSNQPQHF. The CDR3 bases are TGTGCCAGCAGACAGGGAGTAAGCAATCAGCCCCAGCATTTT. The full variable domain, with the rest looked up from reference TRBV28 and TRBJ1-5, is DVKVTQSSRYLVKRTGEKVFLECVQDMDHENMFWYRQDPGLGLRLIYFSYDVKMKEKGDIPEGYSVSREKKERFSLILESASTNQTSMYLCASRQGVSNQPQHFGDGTRLSIL.

This clone was picked up many times. V gene TRBV28 combines with J gene TRBJ1-5; D not certain. From germline, CDR1 is MDHEN and CDR2 SYDVKM. The CDR3 loop spans 12 amino acids. Trimming left V 2 bases short and J 4 bases short, with 3 bases between. CDR3 in amino acids: CASSLGNQPQHF. In DNA form, the CDR3 reads TGTGCCAGCAGTTTAGGGAATCAGCCCCAGCATTTT.

This clone is labeled as medium-sized. This chain connects TRBV7-2 to TRBJ2-7, with D unclear. V shed 8 bases and J shed 4 bases, with 12 bases lying between them. This CDR3 has 12 residues. Germline lookup yields CDR1 SGHTA and CDR2 FQGNSA. CDR3 sequence reads: CASSSTRYEQYF. In DNA, the CDR3 is TGTGCCAGCTCATCCACGAGGTACGAGCAGTACTTC. The whole variable domain, filled in from reference TRBV7-2 and TRBJ2-7, reads GAGVSQSPSNKVTEKGKDVELRCDPISGHTALYWYRQSLGQGLEFLIYFQGNSAPDKSGLPSDRFSAERTGGSVSTLTIQRTQQEDSAVYLCASSSTRYEQYFGPGTRLTVT.

This sequence joins TRBV19 and TRBJ2-4; D could derive from TRBD1 or TRBD2 (5 bases each). Germline V gives CDR1 LNHDA, CDR2 SQIVND (reference sequence). The CDR3 is 16 residues long. Trimming pared 3 bases from V and 10 bases from J, leaving 22 bases between. The CDR3 loop reads CASSIFGAVAKIIQYF. Here the CDR3 DNA reads TGTGCCAGTAGTATTTTCGGGGCTGTAGCCAAAATAATTCAGTACTTC.

This clone was recorded at least ten times. This rearrangement joins TRBV5-1 to TRBJ2-1, with TRBD2 matching 8 bases. Germline V CDR1 and CDR2: SGHRS, YFSETQ. This CDR3 comprises 15 residues. V shed 2 bases and J 1 base; nucleotides not matched to a gene: 2. CDR3 bases: TGCGCCAGCAGCTTACTAGCGGATTCCTACAATGAGCAGTTCTTC. It encodes CASSLLADSYNEQFF.

This clone was seen at least ten times. The chain couples TRBV3-1 to TRBJ2-3; a possible D gene is TRBD2 (7 bases). The CDR3 loop spans 12 amino acids. Germline-derived CDR1 and CDR2 are LGHDT and YNNKEL (reference sequence). The germline V and J ends were trimmed by 6 bases and 8 bases, with 12 bases remaining between them. As DNA, the CDR3 is TGTGCCAGCAGGGAGGGGGGGAGTACGCAGTATTTT. It translates to CASREGGSTQYF.

This clone was detected only a few times. This chain links TRBV12-3 or TRBV12-4 with TRBJ1-6, with D unclear. The CDR3 covers 13 residues. Trimming took 10 bases from V and 6 from J, leaving 13 bases between them. CDR3 in DNA: TGTGCCATTCAATGGCACTCTAATTCACCCCTCCACTTT. Residues: CAIQWHSNSPLHF.

This clone was seen a few times. This sequence joins TRBV6-5 and TRBJ1-1; 10 bases match TRBD1. The V and J ends lost 7 bases and 5 bases, in that order; junction bases with no gene match: 16. Germline V gene sequence: CDR1 MNHEY, CDR2 SVGAGI. This CDR3 comprises 17 residues. The CDR3 region has the DNA TGTGCCAGCATTTGCATACCGGGACAGGGGTTTAGAACTGAAGCTTTCTTT. Translated: CASICIPGQGFRTEAFF.

This clone was recorded at least ten times. In DNA, the CDR3 is TGCGCCAGCAGCCAGGGGCCAGGGTCTGGTGAAAAACTGTTTTTT. It specifies CASSQGPGSGEKLFF. V gene TRBV4-1 combines with J gene TRBJ1-4, with D possibly being TRBD1 (5 bases). CDR1 and CDR2 (germline): MGHRA, YSYEKL. The CDR3 runs to 15 residues. V lost 3 bases and J lost 7, with 15 bases in between.

This clone has at least ten counts. The chain has TRBV11-2 and TRBJ1-3; 8 bases map to TRBD1. V dropped 5 bases and J dropped 4; count of bases not matched to a gene: 7. The CDR3 length is 15 residues. Germline V CDR1 and CDR2: SGHAT, FQNNGV. CDR3 protein: CASSPTGGVGNTIYF. CDR3 sequence (DNA): TGTGCCAGCAGCCCAACAGGGGGAGTGGGAAACACCATATATTTT.

This clone was counted at least ten times. The chain carries TRBV27 and TRBJ1-5; the match to TRBD1 covers 9 bases. Germline trimming cut 6 bases from V and 0 bases from J; bases unmatched to any gene: 6. Germline values: CDR1 MNHEY, CDR2 SMNVEV (reference sequence). The CDR3 runs to 16 residues. The DNA of the CDR3 is TGTGCCAGCAGGGACAGGGGACCAAATAGCAATCAGCCCCAGCATTTT. Residues: CASRDRGPNSNQPQHF.

This clone is medium-sized by share. J is TRBJ2-5 and V is TRBV6-1; 8 bases agree with TRBD1. With 5 bases clipped from V and 6 bases from J, the junction kept 8 bases outside the gene matches. Germline CDR1 is MNHNS and CDR2 is SASEGT. The CDR3 is 14 amino acids. The CDR3 here is CASSLGQAGKTQYF. DNA for the CDR3: TGTGCCAGCAGTTTGGGACAGGCTGGGAAGACCCAGTACTTC.

This clone has ten or more counts. The chain links TRBV5-1 to TRBJ2-7, with D tentatively TRBD1 (5 bases). Looked up from germline, CDR1 is SGHRS and CDR2 is YFSETQ. The germline V and J ends were trimmed by 5 bases and 7 bases, with 19 bases remaining between them. CDR3 length: 14 residues. CDR3 amino acids: CASSDTGSFLEQYF. CDR3 in DNA: TGCGCCAGCAGTGACACAGGCTCCTTCTTGGAGCAGTACTTC.

This clone was observed at least ten times. A much larger clone sits a single nucleotide away, making a read error possible. The sample has other DNA sequences that encode this CDR3 too. The chain carries TRBV9 and TRBJ1-3; TRBD1 is a possible D gene (5 bases). The ends were cut back, 5 bases at V and 2 bases at J, with 17 bases in the middle. This CDR3 contains 16 residues. Germline CDR1 is SGDLS and CDR2 is YYNGEE. DNA for the CDR3: TGTGCCAGCAGTGCCGGCCGGGAGGGGACTGGAAACACCATATATTTT. Its translation is CASSAGREGTGNTIYF.

In regard to this clone: An end of the junction differs from the germline gene, which may be a read error. V gene TRBV6-2 or TRBV6-3 combines with J gene TRBJ2-6; TRBD2 matches at 9 bases. The CDR3 runs 17 residues. Germline V CDR1 and CDR2: MNHEY, SVGEGT. The CDR3, as DNA: TGTGCCAGCAGTTACTCGACTAGCGGCTCTGGGGCCAACGTCCCGACTTTC. Encoded protein: CASSYSTSGSGANVPTF.

This clone was recorded once. One end of the junction fails to match germline, which may point to a read error. The chain has TRBV7-6 and TRBJ2-3; 10 nucleotides align to TRBD2. The CDR3 spans 16 residues. Germline V gene lookup returns CDR1 SGHVS and CDR2 FNYEAQ. The CDR3 is CASSSGLAVSVDTQYF. The CDR3 DNA follows: TGTGCCAGCAGCTCCGGACTAGCGGTAAGTGTAGATACTCAGTATTTT.

The sample holds many counts of this clone. The chain uses TRBV29-1 and TRBJ2-3, with TRBD2 as a possible D gene (5 bases). Germline CDR1 reads SQVTM; CDR2 reads ANQGSEA. The CDR3 is 15 residues long. Trimming took 7 bases from V and 1 from J, leaving 18 bases between them. The CDR3 region is CSAPITGVGTDTQYF. CDR3 nucleotides: TGCAGCGCCCCCATCACCGGGGTGGGCACAGATACGCAGTATTTT.

As to this clone: The junction does not match germline at one end; this may be a read error. This CDR3 reads CSSSLLGAKDTQYF. CDR3 DNA sequence: TGTTCCAGCAGTCTATTGGGCGCGAAAGATACGCAGTATTTT. This sequence joins TRBV6-1 and TRBJ2-3; the D is unclear. Germline V CDR1 and CDR2: MNHNS, SASEGT. CDR3 length: 14 residues.

This clone appeared many times. This chain links TRBV7-9 with TRBJ2-1; D is possibly TRBD2 (6 bases). The V and J ends lost 5 bases and 0 bases respectively, with 17 bases between them. The CDR3 loop spans 17 amino acids. Looked up from germline, CDR1 is SEHNR and CDR2 is FQNEAQ (reference sequence). The CDR3 DNA reads TGTGCCAGCAGCCAAGCGGGCGGAGGCAGCTCCTACAATGAGCAGTTCTTC. Translation: CASSQAGGGSSYNEQFF.

As to this clone: One junction end does not reproduce the germline sequence, and a read error may be involved. This rearrangement joins TRBV5-1 to TRBJ2-1; a possible D gene is TRBD2 (7 bases). In germline, CDR1 is SGHRS, CDR2 YFSETQ. CDR3 length equals 13 residues. The DNA for the CDR3 is TGCGGCAGCTTTAGTACGGGGGGCGATGAGCAGTTGTTC. Protein product: CGSFSTGGDEQLF.

At least ten counts were recorded for this clone. The chain recombines TRBV4-1 with TRBJ1-6; D gene ambiguous. V shed 0 bases and J shed 10 bases, with 13 bases lying between them. The V gene's germline CDR1 is MGHRA and CDR2 YSYEKL. CDR3 length: 15 residues. The chain's CDR3 is CASSQDNKIYSPLHF. As DNA, the CDR3 is TGCGCCAGCAGCCAAGATAACAAAATATACTCACCCCTCCACTTT.

On this clone itself: Lacking the conserved final phenylalanine or tryptophan, this CDR3 likely reflects a read error. The genes are TRBV11-2 and TRBJ2-2; tentative D call: TRBD2 (6 bases). V was cut by 5 bases and J by 0 bases, with 10 bases left in between. This CDR3 is 15 amino acids long. CDR1 is SGHAT, CDR2 FQNNGV, per germline. DNA for the CDR3: TGTGCCAGCAGCACCCGGGACTCGAACACCGGGGAGCTGTTTCCC. Protein sequence: CASSTRDSNTGELFP.

This clone has just one count. The chain has TRBV10-1 and TRBJ2-2; the D is unclear. CDR1 is WNHNN and CDR2 is SYGVQD in the germline V gene (reference sequence). The length of the CDR3 is 13 residues. The V and J ends lost 3 bases and 7 bases respectively, with 9 bases between them. The CDR3 sequence is CASSENTVGELFF. As DNA, the CDR3 is TGCGCCAGCAGTGAAAACACCGTCGGGGAGCTGTTTTTT.

This clone was observed many times. This chain joins TRBV4-1 and TRBJ2-7; possibly TRBD2 for D (5 bases). V was shortened by 3 bases and J by 6 bases, with 12 bases between the two germline ends. CDR3 length equals 13 residues. Germline-derived CDR1 and CDR2 are MGHRA and YSYEKL. The CDR3 region is CASSQSGSREQYF. DNA for the CDR3: TGCGCCAGCAGCCAGTCGGGGTCCCGCGAGCAGTACTTC.

Many counts were recorded for this clone. The chain employs TRBV5-6 and TRBJ2-7; the D gene is possibly TRBD2 (6 bases). Germline CDR1 is SGHDT and CDR2 is YYEEEE. V lost 1 base and J lost 2, with 10 bases in between. The CDR3 runs to 14 residues. CDR3: CASSLLRGTYEQYF. CDR3 sequence (DNA): TGTGCCAGCAGCTTGTTGCGCGGGACCTACGAGCAGTACTTC.

This clone has at least ten counts. The CDR3 nucleotides are TGTGCCAGCAGCGACGGGAGCACAGATACGCAGTATTTT. Translating it yields CASSDGSTDTQYF. V and J are TRBV4-2 and TRBJ2-3, with D uncertain. Trimming shortened V by 5 bases and J by 0 bases, and 6 bases separated the two germline ends. This CDR3 spans 13 amino acids. Germline loops: CDR1 LGHNA, CDR2 YNFKEQ.

On this clone itself: At one end the junction does not follow the germline gene, possibly because of a read error. The V gene is TRBV20-1, the J gene TRBJ2-1, with D tentatively TRBD2 (5 bases). The germline CDR1 and CDR2 sequences are DFQATT and SNEGSKA (reference sequence). The CDR3 totals 16 residues. The CDR3 coding sequence is TGCAGTGCTAGAGTTCCTAGCCGGAGCTCCTACAATGTGCAGTTCTTC. Translating gives CSARVPSRSSYNVQFF.